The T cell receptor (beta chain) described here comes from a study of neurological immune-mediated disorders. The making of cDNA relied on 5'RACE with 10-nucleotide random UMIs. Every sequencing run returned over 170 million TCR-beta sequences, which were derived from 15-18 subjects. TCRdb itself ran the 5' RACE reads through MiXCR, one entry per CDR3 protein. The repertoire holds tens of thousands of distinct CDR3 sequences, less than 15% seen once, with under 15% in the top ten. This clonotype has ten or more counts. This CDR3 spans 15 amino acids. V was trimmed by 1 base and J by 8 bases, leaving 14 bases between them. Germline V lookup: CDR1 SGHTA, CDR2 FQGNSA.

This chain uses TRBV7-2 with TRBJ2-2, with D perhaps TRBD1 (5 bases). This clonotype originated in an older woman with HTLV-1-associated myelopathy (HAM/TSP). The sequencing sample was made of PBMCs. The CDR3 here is CASSLVGPTAGELFF. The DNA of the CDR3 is TGTGCCAGCAGCTTAGTGGGGCCTACGGCGGGGGAGCTGTTTTTT.